This T cell receptor (beta chain) was retrieved from a study of cytomegalovirus exposure and HLA in healthy donors (dated by TCRdb to 2016 to 2017). Study-wide context: The 666 repertoires of the first cohort and the 110 or so validation repertoires were produced on the same platform, according to a later analysis. Along with the roughly 610-subject first cohort, a separate validation cohort of around 110 different subjects was used. The study was designed to test whether signatures of past pathogen exposure could be identified by cataloging public T cell receptors. High-throughput TCR immunosequencing, statistical association of individual TCRs with disease status, and machine learning were combined to predict cytomegalovirus infection status. What the authors observed across the whole study: The authors suggested that the approach could potentially be generalized to other disease states and immunological phenotypes. In a later analysis, TCRs clustered in the first cohort were found to also tend to co-occur in the roughly 110 validation repertoires, with approximately 95% of cluster scores above 0. In vitro tests confirmed that a few of the cytomegalovirus-associated TCR beta chains recognize cytomegalovirus antigens. The classifier was reported to diagnose cytomegalovirus status with high specificity and sensitivity in both the original cohort and the validation cohort. Most TCR sequences were seen in very few donors, while some public TCRs were found in many individuals. A later analysis had no HLA typing for the validation cohort, so co-occurrence there was scored across all 130 or so repertoires. In the study, 150 to 200 TCR beta chains were listed as associated with cytomegalovirus.

Donors formed part of the validation cohort, which comprised about 120 subjects and was distinct from the first cohort of under 750 subjects. CDR1 and CDR2 are read off the germline V gene (reference sequence) as SGHNT and YYREEE. From V the trimming removes 0 bases and from J it removes 13 bases, while the gene matches leave 2 bases of the junction unaccounted for. The CDR3 holds 11 amino acids from the cysteine to the phenylalanine. Kept here is only the CDR3 DNA, which spans 33 bases and is read in frame from base 1. Remarks on this clone: The antigen it binds to is not known. Within one base of it there is no much larger clone, and no base qualities were kept.

To prepare the library, the immunoSEQ multiplex PCR assay was applied. Concerning the study's data processing: To diagnose cytomegalovirus status from the catalog of TCR beta chain sequences, a statistical classification framework was built. TCRdb obtained this table from immuneACCESS and retained in-frame rearrangements with V and J assigned. These tables miss some clones; where compared with another copy, unresolved V genes account for less than half of the shortfall, and the remainder is unexplained. That table is the source of V, J and clone size, and D and trimming were worked out from the DNA. Counted in this sample were approximately 170,000 clones; about 85% of them appeared once. The ten largest clones represent around 2.5% of the sample.

The V and J segments used are TRBV5-4 and TRBJ2-3, with TRBD1 matching 7 junction bases. The clonotype was recovered from a man aged 25 to 45 in good health and CMV-seropositive. The specimen was PBMCs. CDR3 loop: CASSLGGGEYF. The DNA sequence is given as TGTGCCAGCAGCTTGGGAGGGGGCGAGTATTTT.